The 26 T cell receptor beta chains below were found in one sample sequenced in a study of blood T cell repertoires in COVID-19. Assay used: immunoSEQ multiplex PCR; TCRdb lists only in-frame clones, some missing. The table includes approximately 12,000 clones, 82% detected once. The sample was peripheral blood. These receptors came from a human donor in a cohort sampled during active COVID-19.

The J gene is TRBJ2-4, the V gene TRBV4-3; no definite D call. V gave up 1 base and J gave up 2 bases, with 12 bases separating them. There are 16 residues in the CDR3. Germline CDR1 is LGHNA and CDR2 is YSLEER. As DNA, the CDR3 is TGCGCCAGCAGCCAAGGCCTGGTGAGGTCCAAAAACATTCAGTACTTC. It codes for CASSQGLVRSKNIQYF.

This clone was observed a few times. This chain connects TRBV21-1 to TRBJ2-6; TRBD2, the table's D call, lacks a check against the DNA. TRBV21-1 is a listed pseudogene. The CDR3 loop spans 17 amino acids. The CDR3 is CASSKLAGSSGANVLTF. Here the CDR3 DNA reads TGTGCCAGCAGCAAGTTAGCGGGGAGCTCTGGGGCCAACGTCCTGACTTTC.

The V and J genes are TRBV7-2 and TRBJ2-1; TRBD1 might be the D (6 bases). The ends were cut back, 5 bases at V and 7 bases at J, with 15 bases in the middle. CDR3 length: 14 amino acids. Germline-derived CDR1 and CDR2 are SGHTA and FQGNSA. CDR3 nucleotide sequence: TGTGCCAGCAGCCCTCTCACAGGGTCAAATGAGCAGTTCTTC. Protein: CASSPLTGSNEQFF.

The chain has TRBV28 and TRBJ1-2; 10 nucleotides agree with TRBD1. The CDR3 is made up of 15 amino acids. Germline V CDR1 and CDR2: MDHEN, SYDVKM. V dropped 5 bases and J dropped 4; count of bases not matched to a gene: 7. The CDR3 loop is CASSPGQGYLYGYTF. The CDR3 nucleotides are TGTGCCAGCAGTCCGGGACAGGGGTACCTCTATGGCTACACCTTC.

For the CDR3, the DNA is TGTGCCAGCAGCCAGTTGGGCAGGGAAGAGACCCAGTACTTC. Translating gives CASSQLGREETQYF. This chain uses TRBV3-1 (or the pseudogene TRBV3-2) with TRBJ2-5, with D perhaps matching TRBD1 (5 bases). The V gene lost 3 bases and the J gene lost 3 bases, with 11 bases spanning the gap. The CDR3 sequence is 14 residues long. Germline CDR1 reads LGHDT; CDR2 reads YNNKEL (reference sequence).

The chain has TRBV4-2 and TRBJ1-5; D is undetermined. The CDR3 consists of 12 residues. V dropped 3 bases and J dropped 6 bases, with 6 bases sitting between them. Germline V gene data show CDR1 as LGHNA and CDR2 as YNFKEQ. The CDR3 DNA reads TGTGCCAGCAGCCAGCCCGGTCAGCCCCAGCATTTT. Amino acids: CASSQPGQPQHF.

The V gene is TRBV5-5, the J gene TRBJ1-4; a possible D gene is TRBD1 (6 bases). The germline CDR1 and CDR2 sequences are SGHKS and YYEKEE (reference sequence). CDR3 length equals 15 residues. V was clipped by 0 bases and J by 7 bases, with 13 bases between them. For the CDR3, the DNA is TGTGCCAGCAGCTTGGAGGGGGGGCTGGCTGAAAAACTGTTTTTT. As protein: CASSLEGGLAEKLFF.

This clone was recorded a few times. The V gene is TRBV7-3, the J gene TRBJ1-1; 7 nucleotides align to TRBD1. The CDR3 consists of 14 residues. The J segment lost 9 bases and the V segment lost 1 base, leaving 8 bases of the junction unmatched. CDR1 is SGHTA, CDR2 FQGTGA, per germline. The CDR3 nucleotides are TGTGCCAGCAGCTTAAATACAGGGGTGTCCAAAGCTTTCTTT. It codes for CASSLNTGVSKAFF.

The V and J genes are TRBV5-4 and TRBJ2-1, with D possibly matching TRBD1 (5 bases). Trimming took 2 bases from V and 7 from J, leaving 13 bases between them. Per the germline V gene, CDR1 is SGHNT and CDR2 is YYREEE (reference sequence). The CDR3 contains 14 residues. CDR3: CASSFEGARNEQFF. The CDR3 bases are TGTGCCAGCAGCTTTGAAGGGGCGAGGAATGAGCAGTTCTTC.

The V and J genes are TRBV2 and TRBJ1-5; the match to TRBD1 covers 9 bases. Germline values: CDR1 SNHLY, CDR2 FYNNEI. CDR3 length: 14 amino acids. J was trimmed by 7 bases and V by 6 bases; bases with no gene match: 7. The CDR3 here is CASSGTGFGQPQHF. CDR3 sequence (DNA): TGTGCCAGCAGCGGGACAGGGTTCGGGCAGCCCCAGCATTTT.

The CDR3 sequence is CASSSYGEATQYF. In nucleotides, the CDR3 is TGTGCCAGCAGCTCGTACGGGGAGGCGACCCAGTACTTC. V usage is TRBV9 and J usage is TRBJ2-5; D might be TRBD2 (6 bases). The germline CDR1 and CDR2 sequences are SGDLS and YYNGEE. Between the trimmed V and J ends, which lost 4 bases and 7 bases, there was a span of 14 bases. The CDR3 covers 13 residues. The whole variable domain, remainder taken from reference TRBV9 and TRBJ2-5, is DSGVTQTPKHLITATGQRVTLRCSPRSGDLSVYWYQQSLDQGLQFLIQYYNGEERAKGNILERFSAQQFPDLHSELNLSSLELGDSALYFCASSSYGEATQYFGPGTRLLVL.

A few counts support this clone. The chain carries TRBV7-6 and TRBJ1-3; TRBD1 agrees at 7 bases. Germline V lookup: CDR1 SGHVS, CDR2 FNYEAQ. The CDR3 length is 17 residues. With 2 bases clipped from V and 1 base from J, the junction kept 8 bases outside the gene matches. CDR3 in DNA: TGTGCCAGCAGCTTACGAGGGGGCGGTAGGTCTGGAAACACCATATATTTT. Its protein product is CASSLRGGGRSGNTIYF.

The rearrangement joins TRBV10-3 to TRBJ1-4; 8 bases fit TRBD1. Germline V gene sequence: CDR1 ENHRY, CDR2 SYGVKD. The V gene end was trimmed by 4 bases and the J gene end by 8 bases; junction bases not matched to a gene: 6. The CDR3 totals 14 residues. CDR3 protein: CAISGTGLEEKLFF. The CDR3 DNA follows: TGTGCCATCAGTGGGACAGGGTTAGAAGAAAAACTGTTTTTT.

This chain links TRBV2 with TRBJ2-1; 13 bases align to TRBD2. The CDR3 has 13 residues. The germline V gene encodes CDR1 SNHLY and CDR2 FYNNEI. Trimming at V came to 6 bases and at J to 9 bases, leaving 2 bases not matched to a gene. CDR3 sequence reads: CASRRLAGGEQFF. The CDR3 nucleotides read TGTGCCAGCAGGAGACTAGCGGGGGGTGAGCAGTTCTTC. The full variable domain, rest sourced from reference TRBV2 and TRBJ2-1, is EPEVTQTPSHQVTQMGQEVILRCVPISNHLYFYWYRQILGQKVEFLVSFYNNEISEKSEIFDDQFSVERPDGSNFTLKIRSTKLEDSAMYFCASRRLAGGEQFFGPGTRLTVL.

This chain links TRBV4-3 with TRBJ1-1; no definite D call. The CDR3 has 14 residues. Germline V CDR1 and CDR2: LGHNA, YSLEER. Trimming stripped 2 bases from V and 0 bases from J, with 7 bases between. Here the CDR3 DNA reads TGCGCCAGCAGCCAAAACGGGATGAACACTGAAGCTTTCTTT. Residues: CASSQNGMNTEAFF.

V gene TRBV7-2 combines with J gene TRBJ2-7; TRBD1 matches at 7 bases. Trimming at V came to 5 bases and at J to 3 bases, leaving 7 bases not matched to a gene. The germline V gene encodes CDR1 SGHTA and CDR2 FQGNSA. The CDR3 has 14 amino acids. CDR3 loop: CASSRTGVIYEQYF. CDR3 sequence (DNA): TGTGCCAGCAGCCGTACAGGGGTAATCTACGAGCAGTACTTC. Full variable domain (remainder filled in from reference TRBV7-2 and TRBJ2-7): GAGVSQSPSNKVTEKGKDVELRCDPISGHTALYWYRQSLGQGLEFLIYFQGNSAPDKSGLPSDRFSAERTGGSVSTLTIQRTQQEDSAVYLCASSRTGVIYEQYFGPGTRLTVT.

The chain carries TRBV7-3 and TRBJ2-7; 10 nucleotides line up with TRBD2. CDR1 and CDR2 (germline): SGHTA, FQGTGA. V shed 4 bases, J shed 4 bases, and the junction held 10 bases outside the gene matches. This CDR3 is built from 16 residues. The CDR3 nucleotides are TGTGCCAGCAGCTCATACGGGGTAGCGGGGGGATACGAGCAGTACTTC. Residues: CASSSYGVAGGYEQYF.

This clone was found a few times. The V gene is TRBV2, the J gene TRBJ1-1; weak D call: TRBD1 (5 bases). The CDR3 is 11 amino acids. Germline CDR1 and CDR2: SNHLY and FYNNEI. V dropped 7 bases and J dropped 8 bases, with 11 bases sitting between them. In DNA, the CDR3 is TGTGCCAGCACGGGGGGTGCAGAAGCTTTCTTT. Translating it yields CASTGGAEAFF.

This chain's CDR3 is CASSASGGVYNEQFF. The CDR3 region has the DNA TGTGCCAGCTCAGCCAGCGGGGGAGTGTACAATGAGCAGTTCTTC. V is TRBV18 and J is TRBJ2-1; TRBD2 matches 8 bases. The CDR3 runs 15 residues. Germline V gene lookup returns CDR1 KGHSH and CDR2 LQKENI. V shed 5 bases and J 4 bases; nucleotides not matched to a gene: 7.

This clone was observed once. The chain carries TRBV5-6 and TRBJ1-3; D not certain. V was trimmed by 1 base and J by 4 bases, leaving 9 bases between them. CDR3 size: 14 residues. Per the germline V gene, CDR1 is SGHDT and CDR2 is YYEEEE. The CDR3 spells CASSLTGAGNTIYF. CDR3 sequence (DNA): TGTGCCAGCAGCTTGACGGGAGCGGGAAACACCATATATTTT.

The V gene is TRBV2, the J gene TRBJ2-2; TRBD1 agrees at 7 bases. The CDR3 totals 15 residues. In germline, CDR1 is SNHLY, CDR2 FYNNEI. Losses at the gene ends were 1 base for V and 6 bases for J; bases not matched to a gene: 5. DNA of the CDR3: TGTGCCAGCAGTGAAGAGGGGGCAGTGGCCGGGGAGCTGTTTTTT. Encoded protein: CASSEEGAVAGELFF.

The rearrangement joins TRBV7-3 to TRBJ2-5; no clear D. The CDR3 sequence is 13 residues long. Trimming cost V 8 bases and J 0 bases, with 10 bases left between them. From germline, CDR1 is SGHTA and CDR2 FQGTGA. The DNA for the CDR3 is TGTGCCAGCGCTCCCGGGTACCAAGAGACCCAGTACTTC. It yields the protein CASAPGYQETQYF.

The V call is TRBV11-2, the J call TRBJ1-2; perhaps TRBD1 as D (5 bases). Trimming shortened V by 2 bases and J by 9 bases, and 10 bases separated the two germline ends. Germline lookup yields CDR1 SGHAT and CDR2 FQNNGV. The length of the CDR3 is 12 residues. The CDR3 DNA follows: TGTGCCAGCAGCTTATTGTCAGGGCGCTACACCTTC. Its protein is CASSLLSGRYTF.

CDR3 region: CASTPAGATGQPQHF. The DNA for the CDR3 is TGTGCCAGCACCCCAGCTGGGGCTACGGGTCAGCCCCAGCATTTT. The chain uses TRBV6-5 and TRBJ1-5, with D perhaps TRBD1 (5 bases). V lost 7 bases and J 6 bases, leaving 19 bases between the germline ends. The germline V gene encodes CDR1 MNHEY and CDR2 SVGAGI. The CDR3 loop spans 15 amino acids.

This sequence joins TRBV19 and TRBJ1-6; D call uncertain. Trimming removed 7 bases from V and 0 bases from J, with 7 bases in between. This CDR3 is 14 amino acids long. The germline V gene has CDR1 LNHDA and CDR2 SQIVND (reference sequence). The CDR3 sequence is CASTSSSYNSPLHF. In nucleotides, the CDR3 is TGTGCCAGTACCTCGAGCTCCTATAATTCACCCCTCCACTTT. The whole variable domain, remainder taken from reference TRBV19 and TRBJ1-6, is DGGITQSPKYLFRKEGQNVTLSCEQNLNHDAMYWYRQDPGQGLRLIYYSQIVNDFQKGDIAEGYSVSREKKESFPLTVTSAQKNPTAFYLCASTSSSYNSPLHFGNGTRLTVT.

The DNA of the CDR3 is TGTGCCAGCAGCCCTGCTCTAGTGAACACCGGGGAGCTGTTTTTT. Protein sequence: CASSPALVNTGELFF. The genes are TRBV7-6 and TRBJ2-2; D remains ambiguous. The germline CDR1 and CDR2 sequences are SGHVS and FNYEAQ. V was clipped by 5 bases and J by 1 base, with 11 bases between them. The CDR3 is made up of 15 amino acids.